Listed below are T cell receptor beta chains from one sample, sequenced in a study of CD8+ T cells in alopecia areata. Sequenced by immunoSEQ multiplex PCR; TCRdb stores in-frame clones only, minus some. The data hold over 95,000 clones, with roughly three fifths observed a single time. The material sequenced was CD8+ T cells sorted from blood, taken at week 4, from a patient treated with tofacitinib. Every receptor here comes from a human donor with alopecia areata. Each CDR3 is given with its conserved first and last residue. D genes are given only for firm matches. Only some rows state a clone size, as once, few, many or a class for expanded clones.

V,J,D,size,CDR3,DNA
TRBV2,TRBJ1-4,NA,NA,CASRRPRTATNEKLFF,TGTGCCAGCAGGCGCCCCCGGACAGCAACTAATGAAAAACTGTTTTTT
TRBV29-1,TRBJ2-2,TRBD2,NA,CSVGGLAGDRNTGELFF,TGCAGCGTTGGGGGACTAGCGGGGGACCGGAACACCGGGGAGCTGTTTTTT
TRBV6-5,TRBJ2-3,TRBD1,NA,CASSTWTGTYTQYF,TGTGCCAGCAGTACCTGGACAGGGACCTATACGCAGTATTTT
TRBV11-2,TRBJ1-6,TRBD1,NA,CASSLEPDRVSPLHF,TGTGCCAGCAGCTTAGAACCCGACAGGGTTTCACCCCTCCACTTT
TRBV19,TRBJ2-2,TRBD2,few,CASSAGTSGTGELFF,TGTGCCAGTAGCGCCGGGACTAGCGGGACCGGGGAGCTGTTTTTT
TRBV27,TRBJ2-1,NA,NA,CASTPSGFYNEQFF,TGTGCCAGCACCCCAAGTGGGTTCTACAATGAGCAGTTCTTC
TRBV7-8,TRBJ2-3,TRBD1,NA,CASSHRTGGDRTDTQYF,TGTGCCAGCAGCCACCGGACAGGGGGGGACCGCACAGATACGCAGTATTTT
TRBV5-6,TRBJ1-1,NA,NA,CASSLWRLEMNTEAFF,TGTGCCAGCAGCTTGTGGCGACTGGAGATGAACACTGAAGCTTTCTTT
TRBV27,TRBJ2-3,TRBD2,once,CASSERRLAGGTDTQYF,TGTGCCAGCAGCGAAAGACGACTAGCGGGGGGCACAGATACGCAGTATTTT
TRBV9,TRBJ1-4,NA,once,CASSVSGRVNEKLFF,TGTGCCAGCAGCGTATCAGGACGGGTTAATGAAAAACTGTTTTTT
TRBV5-4,TRBJ2-1,NA,NA,CASSFGLVEQFF,TGTGCCAGCAGCTTTGGACTCGTTGAGCAGTTCTTC
TRBV27,TRBJ1-2,NA,NA,CASSFGTAANYGYTF,TGTGCCAGCAGTTTCGGGACTGCAGCTAACTATGGCTACACCTTC
TRBV28,TRBJ1-1,NA,NA,CASSLVGRRSEAFF,TGTGCCAGCAGTTTAGTAGGTCGGCGTAGTGAAGCTTTCTTT
TRBV21-1,TRBJ1-2,NA,NA,CASIEATNYGYTF,TGTGCCAGCATAGAGGCCACTAACTATGGCTACACCTTC
TRBV5-6,TRBJ2-5,NA,NA,CASSLGTDLYQETQYF,TGTGCCAGCAGCCTAGGGACGGACCTGTACCAAGAGACCCAGTACTTC
TRBV5-1,TRBJ2-7,NA,NA,CASSQDGYPYEQYF,TGCGCCAGCAGCCAGGACGGATATCCCTACGAGCAGTACTTC
TRBV29-1,TRBJ1-2,TRBD1,NA,CSVVGTDSNYGYTF,TGCAGCGTTGTGGGGACAGATTCTAACTATGGCTACACCTTC
TRBV4-1,TRBJ2-4,NA,few,CASSLPPGNIQYF,TGCGCCAGCAGCCTCCCACCCGGGAACATTCAGTACTTC
TRBV5-4,TRBJ2-5,TRBD2,NA,CASSASGGQETQYF,TGTGCCAGCAGCGCTAGCGGGGGGCAAGAGACCCAGTACTTC
TRBV25-1,TRBJ2-3,NA,once,CASSEDFSTDTQYF,TGTGCCAGCAGTGAGGACTTTAGCACAGATACGCAGTATTTT
TRBV7-9,TRBJ2-3,NA,few,CASSFRGGGTDTQYF,TGTGCCAGCAGCTTCCGTGGCGGAGGCACAGATACGCAGTATTTT
TRBV15,TRBJ1-5,NA,NA,CATSRRPSEDSNQPQHF,TGTGCCACCAGCAGACGCCCCTCAGAAGATAGCAATCAGCCCCAGCATTTT
TRBV7-9,TRBJ1-2,NA,NA,CASSAFNYGYTF,TGTGCCAGCAGTGCGTTTAACTATGGCTACACCTTC
TRBV5-6,TRBJ2-5,TRBD2,NA,CASSLEGSGAFQETQYF,TGTGCCAGCAGCTTGGAGGGTAGCGGGGCCTTCCAAGAGACCCAGTACTTC
TRBV27,TRBJ2-5,NA,few,CASSSRDLEETQYF,TGTGCCAGCAGTTCCCGGGACCTAGAAGAGACCCAGTACTTC
TRBV6-5,TRBJ1-1,NA,NA,CASSYRYQAFF,TGTGCCAGCAGTTACCGTTATCAAGCTTTCTTT
TRBV4-1,TRBJ1-5,NA,NA,CASSLSQGAGIQPQHF,TGCGCCAGCAGCCTCTCTCAGGGCGCAGGGATTCAGCCCCAGCATTTT
TRBV12-5,TRBJ2-2,NA,few,CASGLSTTGELFF,TGTGCTAGTGGTTTGTCGACAACCGGGGAGCTGTTTTTT
TRBV7-9,TRBJ2-5,TRBD2,few,CASSPGTSEQETQYF,TGTGCCAGCAGCCCCGGGACTAGCGAACAAGAGACCCAGTACTTC
TRBV27,TRBJ2-5,NA,once,CASSSGGRETQYF,TGTGCCAGCAGTTCCGGGGGGCGAGAGACCCAGTACTTC
TRBV30,TRBJ2-7,NA,NA,CAWSTRGYGYEQYF,TGTGCCTGGAGTACCCGGGGCTACGGATACGAGCAGTACTTC
TRBV7-9,TRBJ2-7,NA,few,CASSLNLGAYEQYF,TGTGCCAGCAGCTTAAACCTGGGGGCGTACGAGCAGTACTTC
TRBV5-1,TRBJ2-1,TRBD2,few,CASSLGASGTYNEQFF,TGCGCCAGCAGCTTGGGGGCTAGCGGGACCTACAATGAGCAGTTCTTC
TRBV5-1,TRBJ2-1,TRBD2,NA,CASSFYPQGTSGAYNEQFF,TGCGCCAGCAGCTTTTACCCCCAAGGGACTAGCGGGGCCTACAATGAGCAGTTCTTC
TRBV30,TRBJ2-1,TRBD2,few,CAWSGPTSGAYNEQFF,TGTGCCTGGAGTGGGCCCACTAGCGGAGCCTACAATGAGCAGTTCTTC
TRBV4-1,TRBJ1-2,NA,NA,CASSQEATDNYGYTF,TGCGCCAGCAGCCAAGAAGCGACCGATAACTATGGCTACACCTTC
TRBV6-5,TRBJ2-7,NA,NA,CASSYHQGGSYEQYF,TGTGCCAGCAGTTACCACCAGGGAGGATCCTACGAGCAGTACTTC
TRBV15,TRBJ2-3,TRBD2,NA,CATSELAGTSTDTQYF,TGTGCCACCAGCGAGCTAGCGGGAACTAGCACAGATACGCAGTATTTT
TRBV7-9,TRBJ1-2,NA,NA,CASSTGQSYGYTF,TGTGCCAGCAGCACTGGACAGTCCTATGGCTACACCTTC
TRBV6-5,TRBJ2-5,NA,few,CASSYERSQETQYF,TGTGCCAGCAGTTACGAGCGGTCCCAAGAGACCCAGTACTTC
TRBV4-1,TRBJ1-2,NA,NA,CASSQAQGVDYGYTF,TGCGCCAGCAGCCAAGCACAGGGTGTTGACTATGGCTACACCTTC
TRBV7-3,TRBJ2-1,NA,NA,CASSPQWGSRNEQFF,TGTGCCAGCAGCCCCCAGTGGGGTTCGAGGAATGAGCAGTTCTTC
TRBV5-1,TRBJ2-7,TRBD2,few,CASSRGTSFYEQYF,TGCGCCAGCAGCCGCGGGACTAGTTTCTACGAGCAGTACTTC
TRBV6-6,TRBJ2-7,NA,few,CASSPSKEPPYEQYF,TGTGCCAGCAGTCCCTCGAAGGAGCCACCCTACGAGCAGTACTTC
TRBV29-1,TRBJ1-1,NA,few,CSVPQGPAEAFF,TGCAGCGTGCCACAGGGACCTGCTGAAGCTTTCTTT
TRBV27,TRBJ2-1,TRBD1,once,CASSYSAQGGNEQFF,TGTGCCAGCAGTTATTCAGCACAGGGGGGAAATGAGCAGTTCTTC
TRBV7-6,TRBJ2-7,TRBD1,NA,CASSRLPGQASYEQYF,TGTGCCAGCAGCAGACTCCCGGGACAGGCATCCTACGAGCAGTACTTC
TRBV14,TRBJ2-1,TRBD1,NA,CASSQLAGTGYNEQFF,TGTGCCAGCAGCCAACTGGCCGGGACAGGGTATAATGAGCAGTTCTTC
TRBV27,TRBJ2-1,TRBD1,NA,CASSPGTGSYNEQFF,TGTGCCAGCAGTCCCGGGACAGGGAGCTACAATGAGCAGTTCTTC
TRBV5-6,TRBJ2-3,NA,NA,CASSSGHSPDTQYF,TGTGCCAGCAGCTCCGGGCACTCTCCAGATACGCAGTATTTT